This T cell receptor (beta chain) is from a study of breast tumors, draining lymph nodes, adjacent tissues. The lymph nodes were axillary draining lymph nodes from breast cancer patients. Study-level points and caveats: Tumors had less TCR diversity than lymph nodes, more than nontumor tissue. The lymph node origin of tumor T cells was framed as consistent with a hypothesis, not demonstrated.

MiXCR, applied by TCRdb to the multiplex PCR reads, yields one record per CDR3 protein. This table holds about 200,000 distinct CDR3 sequences, roughly 31% found once. Looked up from germline, CDR1 is SNHLY and CDR2 is FYNNEI. Trimming removed 1 base at V and 3 bases at J, with 10 bases between. The CDR3 spans 15 residues. Many counts were recorded for this clonotype. Its target is not known. V and J are TRBV2 and TRBJ2-1; D is possibly TRBD2 (6 bases). This TCR was recovered from a female donor with breast cancer. Some clones in this sample may be carry-over from other donors' samples. Source material: axillary lymph node tissue. This chain's CDR3 is CASSEGLVLYNEQFF. Written as DNA, the CDR3 is TGTGCCAGCAGTGAAGGACTAGTCCTCTACAATGAGCAGTTCTTC.